The subject of this entry is one TCR beta chain. Antigen unknown. The source of the sample is a study of T-cell reconstitution after alpha-beta-depleted transplantation in children. Trimming stripped 1 base from V and 5 bases from J, with 14 bases between. Germline values: CDR1 LGHNA, CDR2 YNFKEQ. The CDR3 extends over 16 amino acids. As it was prepared, the TCRbeta library received unique molecular identifiers. MiXCR, run by TCRdb on the PCR reads, gives a single entry per CDR3 protein. The sample lists about 500,000 distinct CDR3 sequences, approximately 10% seen once, with 12% to 15% in the top ten. General study results and limits: T cells produced anew were the main source of T-cell counts and diversity one year after transplant. Surviving recipient T cells and thymic progenitors underlay high day-60 TCRbeta diversity in some patients. Several hundred expanded graft clones reportedly were the source of alpha-beta T cells about two months after transplant.

The chain is built from TRBV4-2 and TRBJ2-2; possible D gene TRBD1, 6 bases. The sequence derives from a female patient between 2 and 15 years old who had a stem cell transplant for aplastic anemia, so the T cells may come from the graft donor. This specimen was PBMCs, mostly from graft donor cells, taken 180 days after TCRalphabeta/CD19-depleted stem cell transplant. CDR3 protein: CASSQAPTGGTGELFF. The DNA for the CDR3 is TGTGCCAGCAGCCAAGCGCCGACAGGCGGAACCGGGGAGCTGTTTTTT.